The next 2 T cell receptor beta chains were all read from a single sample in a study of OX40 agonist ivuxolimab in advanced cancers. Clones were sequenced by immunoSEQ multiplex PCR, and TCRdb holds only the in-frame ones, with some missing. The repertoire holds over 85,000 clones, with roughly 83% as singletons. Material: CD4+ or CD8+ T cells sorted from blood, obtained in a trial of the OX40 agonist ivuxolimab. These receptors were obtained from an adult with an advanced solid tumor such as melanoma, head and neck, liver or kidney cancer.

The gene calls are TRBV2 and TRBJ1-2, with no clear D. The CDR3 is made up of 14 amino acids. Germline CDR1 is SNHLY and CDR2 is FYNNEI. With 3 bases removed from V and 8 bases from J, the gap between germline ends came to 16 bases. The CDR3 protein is CASSDRALQGGYTF. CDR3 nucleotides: TGTGCCAGCAGTGATAGAGCACTCCAAGGGGGCTACACCTTC.

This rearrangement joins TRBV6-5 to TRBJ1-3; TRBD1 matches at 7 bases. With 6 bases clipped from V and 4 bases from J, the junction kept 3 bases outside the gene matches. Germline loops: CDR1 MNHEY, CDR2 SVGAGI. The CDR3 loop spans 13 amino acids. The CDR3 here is CASRLDRGNTIYF. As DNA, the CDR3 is TGTGCCAGCAGATTGGACAGGGGAAACACCATATATTTT.